This section outlines one T cell receptor (beta chain) sequence together with its context. The sample is drawn from a study of blood T cell repertoires in COVID-19. In the original analysis: Using reference gene primer amplification, nucleated cell counts were estimated. The method was immunoSEQ multiplex PCR; TCRdb's version includes in-frame clones alone and lacks a portion of them. That table supplies the V and J calls and clone size; D and trimming were determined from the DNA. The data show 200,000 to 300,000 clones, 75% to 85% seen once. Patients in Seattle were enrolled during active infection, then followed longitudinally. Trimming removed 5 bases from V and 2 bases from J; junction bases left unmatched: 8. The CDR3 is 16 residues long. CDR1 is LNHDA and CDR2 is SQIVND in the germline V gene (reference sequence).

The specimen sequenced was peripheral blood. V usage is TRBV19 and J usage is TRBJ1-2; 10 bases are a match to TRBD1. The source is an elderly woman with COVID-19, enrolled during active disease. As DNA, the CDR3 is TGTGCCAGTAGTTCCTCGGGACAGGGGACGAACTATGGCTACACCTTC. This translates into CASSSSGQGTNYGYTF.